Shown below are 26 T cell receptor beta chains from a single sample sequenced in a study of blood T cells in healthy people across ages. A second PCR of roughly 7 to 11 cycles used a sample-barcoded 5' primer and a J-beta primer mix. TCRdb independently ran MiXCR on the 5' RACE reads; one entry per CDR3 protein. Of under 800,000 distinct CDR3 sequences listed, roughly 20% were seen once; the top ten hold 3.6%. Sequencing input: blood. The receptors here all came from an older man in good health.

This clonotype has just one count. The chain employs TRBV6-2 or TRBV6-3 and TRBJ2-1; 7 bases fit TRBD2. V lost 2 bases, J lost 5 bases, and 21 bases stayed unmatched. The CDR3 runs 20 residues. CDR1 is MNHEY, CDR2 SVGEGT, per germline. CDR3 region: CASSYPGGGASGKADNEQFF. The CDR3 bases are TGTGCCAGCAGTTACCCGGGCGGAGGGGCAAGCGGGAAAGCGGACAATGAGCAGTTCTTC.

CDR3 nucleotide sequence: TGCAGTGCAATGGGACTAGCGGGGCTAGATACGCAGTATTTT. It translates to CSAMGLAGLDTQYF. The chain is built from TRBV20-1 and TRBJ2-3; TRBD2 matches at 13 bases. With V trimmed by 6 bases and J by 5 bases, 5 bases remained unmatched. Germline CDR1 is DFQATT and CDR2 is SNEGSKA (reference sequence). This CDR3 region has 14 residues.

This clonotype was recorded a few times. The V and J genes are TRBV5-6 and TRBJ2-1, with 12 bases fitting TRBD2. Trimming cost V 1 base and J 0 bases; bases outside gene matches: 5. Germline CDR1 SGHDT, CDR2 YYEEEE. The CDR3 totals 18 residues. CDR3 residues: CASSLFQTSGSSYNEQFF. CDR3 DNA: TGTGCCAGCAGCTTGTTCCAGACTAGCGGGAGCTCCTACAATGAGCAGTTCTTC.

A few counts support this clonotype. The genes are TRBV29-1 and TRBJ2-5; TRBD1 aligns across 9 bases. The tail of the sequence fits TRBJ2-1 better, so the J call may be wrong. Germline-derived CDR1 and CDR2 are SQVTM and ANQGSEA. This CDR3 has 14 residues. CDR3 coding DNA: TGCAGCGCGCTCCGGGACAGGGAATTTGATGAGCAGTTCTTC. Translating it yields CSALRDREFDEQFF.

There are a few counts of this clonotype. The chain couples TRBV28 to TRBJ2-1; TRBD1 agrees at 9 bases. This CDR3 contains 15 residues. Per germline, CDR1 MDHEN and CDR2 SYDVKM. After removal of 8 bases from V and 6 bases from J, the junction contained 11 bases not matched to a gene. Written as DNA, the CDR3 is TGTGCCAGCTACCGGTTGGACAGGGGTATCAATGAGCAGTTCTTC. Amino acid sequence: CASYRLDRGINEQFF.

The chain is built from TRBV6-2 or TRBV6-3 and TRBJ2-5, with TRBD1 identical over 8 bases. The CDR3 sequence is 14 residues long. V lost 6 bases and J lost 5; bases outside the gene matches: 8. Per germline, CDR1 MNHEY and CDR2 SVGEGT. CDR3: CASRTTGVVETQYF. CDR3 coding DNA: TGTGCCAGCAGGACGACAGGGGTAGTGGAGACCCAGTACTTC.

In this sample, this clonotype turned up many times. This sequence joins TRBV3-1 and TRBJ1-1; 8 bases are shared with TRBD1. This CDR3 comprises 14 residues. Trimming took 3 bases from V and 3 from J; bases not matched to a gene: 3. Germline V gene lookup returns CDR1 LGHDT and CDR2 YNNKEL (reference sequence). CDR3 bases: TGTGCCAGCAGCCAGCAGGGGGCGTACACTGAAGCTTTCTTT. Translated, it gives CASSQQGAYTEAFF.

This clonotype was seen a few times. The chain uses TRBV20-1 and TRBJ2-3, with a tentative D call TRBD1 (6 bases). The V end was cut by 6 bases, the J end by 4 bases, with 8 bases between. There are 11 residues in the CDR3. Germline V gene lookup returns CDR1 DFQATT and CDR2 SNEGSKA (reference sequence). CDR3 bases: TGCAGTGCCCGGACAGCAGATACGCAGTATTTT. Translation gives CSARTADTQYF.

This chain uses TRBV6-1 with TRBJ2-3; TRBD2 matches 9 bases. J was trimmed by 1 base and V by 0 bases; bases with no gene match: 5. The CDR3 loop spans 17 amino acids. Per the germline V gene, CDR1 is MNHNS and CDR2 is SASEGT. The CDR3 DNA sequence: TGTGCCAGCAGTGAAGCGTCTTGGACTAGCGGCACAGATACGCAGTATTTT. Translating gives CASSEASWTSGTDTQYF.

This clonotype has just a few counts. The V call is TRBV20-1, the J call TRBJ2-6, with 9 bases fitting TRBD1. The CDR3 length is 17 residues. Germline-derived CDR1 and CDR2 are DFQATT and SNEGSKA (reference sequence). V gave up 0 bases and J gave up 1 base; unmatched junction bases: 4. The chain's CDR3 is CSARDRQGGSGANVLTF. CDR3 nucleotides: TGCAGTGCTAGAGATAGACAGGGGGGGTCTGGGGCCAACGTCCTGACTTTC.

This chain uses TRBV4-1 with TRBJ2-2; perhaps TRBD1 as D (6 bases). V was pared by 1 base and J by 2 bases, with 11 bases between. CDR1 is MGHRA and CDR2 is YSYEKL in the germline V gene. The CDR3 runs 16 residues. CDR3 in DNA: TGCGCCAGCAGCCAAGGGCAGGGGCCTAACACCGGGGAGCTGTTTTTT. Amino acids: CASSQGQGPNTGELFF.

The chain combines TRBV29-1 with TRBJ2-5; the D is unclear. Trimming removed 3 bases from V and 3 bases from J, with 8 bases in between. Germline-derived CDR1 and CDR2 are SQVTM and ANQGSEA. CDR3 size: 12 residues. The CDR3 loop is CSVERREETQYF. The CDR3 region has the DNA TGCAGCGTTGAGCGTCGGGAAGAGACCCAGTACTTC. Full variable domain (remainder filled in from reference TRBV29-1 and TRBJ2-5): SAVISQKPSRDICQRGTSLTIQCQVDSQVTMMFWYRQQPGQSLTLIATANQGSEATYESGFVIDKFPISRPNLTFSTLTVSNMSPEDSSIYLCSVERREETQYFGPGTRLLVL.

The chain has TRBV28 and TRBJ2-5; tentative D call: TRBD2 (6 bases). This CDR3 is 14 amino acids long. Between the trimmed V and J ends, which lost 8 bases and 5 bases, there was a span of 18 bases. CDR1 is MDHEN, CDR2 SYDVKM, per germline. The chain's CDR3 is CASSSSAGWETQYF. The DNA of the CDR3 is TGTGCCAGCTCGTCATCAGCGGGTTGGGAGACCCAGTACTTC.

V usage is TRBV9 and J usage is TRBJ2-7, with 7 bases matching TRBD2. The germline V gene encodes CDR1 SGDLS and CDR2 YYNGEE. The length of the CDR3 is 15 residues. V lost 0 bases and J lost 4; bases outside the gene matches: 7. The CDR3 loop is CASSVGPTSEYEQYF. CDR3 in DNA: TGTGCCAGCAGCGTAGGACCCACTAGCGAATACGAGCAGTACTTC.

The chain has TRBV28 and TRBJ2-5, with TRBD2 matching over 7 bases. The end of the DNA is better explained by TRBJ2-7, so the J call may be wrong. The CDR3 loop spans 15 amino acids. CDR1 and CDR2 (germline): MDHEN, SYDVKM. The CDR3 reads CASSFSSGKVYEQYF. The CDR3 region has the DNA TGTGCCAGCAGTTTTTCGAGCGGGAAGGTATACGAGCAGTACTTC.

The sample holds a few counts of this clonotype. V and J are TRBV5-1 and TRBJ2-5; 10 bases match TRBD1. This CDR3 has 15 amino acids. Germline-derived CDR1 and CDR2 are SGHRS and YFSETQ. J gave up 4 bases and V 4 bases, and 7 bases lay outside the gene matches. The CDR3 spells CASSPGTGVRETQYF. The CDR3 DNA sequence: TGCGCCAGCAGCCCCGGGACAGGGGTACGAGAGACCCAGTACTTC. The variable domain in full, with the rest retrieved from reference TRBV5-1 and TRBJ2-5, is KAGVTQTPRYLIKTRGQQVTLSCSPISGHRSVSWYQQTPGQGLQFLFEYFSETQRNKGNFPGRFSGRQFSNSRSEMNVSTLELGDSALYLCASSPGTGVRETQYFGPGTRLLVL.

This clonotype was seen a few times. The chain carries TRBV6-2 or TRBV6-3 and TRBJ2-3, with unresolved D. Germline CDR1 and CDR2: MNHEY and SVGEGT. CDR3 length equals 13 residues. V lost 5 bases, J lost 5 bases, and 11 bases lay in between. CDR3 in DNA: TGTGCCAGCAGTCACGCCCGAGGAGATACGCAGTATTTT. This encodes CASSHARGDTQYF.

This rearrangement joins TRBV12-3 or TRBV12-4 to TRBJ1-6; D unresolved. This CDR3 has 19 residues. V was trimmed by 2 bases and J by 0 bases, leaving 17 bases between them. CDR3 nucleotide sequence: TGTGCCAGCAGTTTAAACGGACGGGAGATCAGCTCCTATAATTCACCCCTCCACTTT. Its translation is CASSLNGREISSYNSPLHF.

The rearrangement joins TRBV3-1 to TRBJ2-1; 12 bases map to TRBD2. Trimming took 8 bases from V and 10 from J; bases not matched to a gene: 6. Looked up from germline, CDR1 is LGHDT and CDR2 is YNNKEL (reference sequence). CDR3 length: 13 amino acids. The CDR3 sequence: CASRLAGEGEQFF. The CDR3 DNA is TGTGCCAGCCGACTAGCGGGGGAGGGGGAGCAGTTCTTC.

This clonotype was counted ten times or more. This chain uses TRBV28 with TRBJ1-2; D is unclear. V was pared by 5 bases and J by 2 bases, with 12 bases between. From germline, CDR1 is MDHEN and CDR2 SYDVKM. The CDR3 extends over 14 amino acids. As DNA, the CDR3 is TGTGCCAGCAGTGGGAGTGGACTAAACTATGGCTACACCTTC. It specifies CASSGSGLNYGYTF.

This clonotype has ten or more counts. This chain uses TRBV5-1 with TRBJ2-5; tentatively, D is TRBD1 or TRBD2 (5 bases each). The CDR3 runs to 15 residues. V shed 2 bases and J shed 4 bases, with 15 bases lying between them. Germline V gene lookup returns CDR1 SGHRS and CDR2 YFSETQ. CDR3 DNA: TGCGCCAGCAGCTTAGGGACGGAAGAGGTAGAGACCCAGTACTTC. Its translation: CASSLGTEEVETQYF.

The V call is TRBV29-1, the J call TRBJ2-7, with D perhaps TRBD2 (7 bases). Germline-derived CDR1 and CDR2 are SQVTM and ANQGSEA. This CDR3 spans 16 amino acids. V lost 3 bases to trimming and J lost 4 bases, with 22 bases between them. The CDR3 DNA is TGCAGCGTTGACGGGGGGCGGGGCGGAACAGGTTACGAGCAGTACTTC. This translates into CSVDGGRGGTGYEQYF.

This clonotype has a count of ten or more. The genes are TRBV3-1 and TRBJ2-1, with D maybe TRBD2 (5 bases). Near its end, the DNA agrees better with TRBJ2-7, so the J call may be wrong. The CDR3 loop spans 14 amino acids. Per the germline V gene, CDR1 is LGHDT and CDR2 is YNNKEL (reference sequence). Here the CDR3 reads CASSPGIADYEQYF. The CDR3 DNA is TGTGCCAGCAGTCCCGGGATTGCAGACTACGAGCAGTACTTC.

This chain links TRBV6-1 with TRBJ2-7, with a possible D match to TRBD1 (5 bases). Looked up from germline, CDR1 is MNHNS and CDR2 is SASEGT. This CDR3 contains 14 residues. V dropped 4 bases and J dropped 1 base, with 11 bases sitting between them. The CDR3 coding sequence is TGTGCCAGCAGTGGAGGCGGACAATCCTACGAGCAGTACTTC. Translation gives CASSGGGQSYEQYF.

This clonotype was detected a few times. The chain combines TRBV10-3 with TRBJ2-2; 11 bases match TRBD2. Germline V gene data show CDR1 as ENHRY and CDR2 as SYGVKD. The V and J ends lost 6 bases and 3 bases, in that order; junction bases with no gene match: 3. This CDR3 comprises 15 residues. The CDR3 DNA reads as TGTGCCATCAGGGGGACTAGCGGAGACACCGGGGAGCTGTTTTTT. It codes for CAIRGTSGDTGELFF.

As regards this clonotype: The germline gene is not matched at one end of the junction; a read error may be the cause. The CDR3 loop is CACSSINYYYEQYF. DNA for the CDR3: TGTGCCTGCAGTTCTATCAACTACTACTACGAGCAGTACTTC. The chain links TRBV28 to TRBJ2-5, with D uncertain. The J call may be incorrect, as the DNA end agrees better with TRBJ2-7. Looked up from germline, CDR1 is MDHEN and CDR2 is SYDVKM. The CDR3 covers 14 residues.